This T cell receptor (beta chain) originates from a study of cytomegalovirus exposure and HLA in healthy donors. Donors had nominal health at sampling but likely had unrecorded immune exposures. Study-level points and caveats: No immune exposure information besides CMV serostatus was available.

It was with 60 Vbeta and 13 Jbeta primers that the PCR ran. Method: immunoSEQ multiplex PCR; TCRdb's copy keeps in-frame clones and lacks some. Of 180,000 or so clones in the sample, 76% were seen once. V was pared by 4 bases and J by 4 bases, with 7 bases between. Germline V gene lookup returns CDR1 LNHDA and CDR2 SQIVND (reference sequence). The CDR3 runs to 12 residues. In its sample, this clone was seen a few times. Its antigen is unidentified. This chain links TRBV19 with TRBJ1-2; D is ambiguous. The sequenced sample was PBMCs. This TCR was recovered from a man younger than 35 in good health and CMV-seronegative. In DNA form, the CDR3 reads TGTGCCAGTAGTAAACTACTCTATGGCTACACCTTC. Its protein product is CASSKLLYGYTF.